This TCR beta chain was identified during a study of shared clonotypes between healthy human individuals. The naive CD8 population came from CD45RO-negative cells selected for CCR7, without terminally differentiated effector memory CD45RA+ cells. Only in-frame clones appear in the TCRdb table, and some are missing; sequencing was by immunoSEQ multiplex PCR. In the table there are about 590,000 clones, just under 97% of which are singletons. This clonotype originated in a woman in her twenties or thirties in good health. The sequenced sample consisted of naive CD8+ T cells sorted from blood.

The CDR3 bases are TGTGCCAGCAGTTTCGGCGAGCAGTACTTC. Translated, it gives CASSFGEQYF. The chain uses TRBV28 and TRBJ2-7; D is uncertain. Per germline, CDR1 MDHEN and CDR2 SYDVKM. The ends were cut back, 3 bases at V and 6 bases at J, with 3 bases in the middle. The CDR3 extends over 10 amino acids.